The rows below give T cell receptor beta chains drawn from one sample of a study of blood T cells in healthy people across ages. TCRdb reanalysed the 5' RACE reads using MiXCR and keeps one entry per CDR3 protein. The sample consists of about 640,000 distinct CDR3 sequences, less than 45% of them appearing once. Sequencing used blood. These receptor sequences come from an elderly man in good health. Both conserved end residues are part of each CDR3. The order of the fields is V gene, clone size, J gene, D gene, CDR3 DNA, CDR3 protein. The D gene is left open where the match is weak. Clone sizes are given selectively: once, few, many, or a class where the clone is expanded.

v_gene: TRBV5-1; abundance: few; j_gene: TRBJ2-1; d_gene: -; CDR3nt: TGCGCCAGCAGCTTGGCCCGGGGCTTGGGGGCGGGGGTCACCTACAATGAGCAGTTCTTC; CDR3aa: CASSLARGLGAGVTYNEQFF
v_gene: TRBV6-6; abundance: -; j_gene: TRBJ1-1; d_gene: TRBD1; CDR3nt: TGTGCCAGCAGGGGGACAGGGATGGTGAACACTGAAGCTTTCTTT; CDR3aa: CASRGTGMVNTEAFF
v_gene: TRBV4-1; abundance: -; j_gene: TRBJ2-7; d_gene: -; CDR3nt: TGCGCCAGCAGCCAAGGGGTTTCAGGGATAGGGTACGAGCAGTACTTC; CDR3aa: CASSQGVSGIGYEQYF
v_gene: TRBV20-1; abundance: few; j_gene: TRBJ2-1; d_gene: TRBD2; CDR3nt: TGCAGTGGAGAGGCGTGGACTAGCTACAATGAGCAGTTCTTC; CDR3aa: CSGEAWTSYNEQFF
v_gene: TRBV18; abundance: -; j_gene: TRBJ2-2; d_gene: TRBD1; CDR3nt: TGTGCCAGCCAACAGGACAGGGCGGCCAGCGGGGAGCTGTTTTTT; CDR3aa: CASQQDRAASGELFF
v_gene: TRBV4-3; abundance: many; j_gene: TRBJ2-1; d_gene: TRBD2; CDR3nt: TGCGCCAGCAGCCGGACTAGCGGGAGGGTCCTAAGCTCCTACAATGAGCAGTTCTTC; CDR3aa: CASSRTSGRVLSSYNEQFF
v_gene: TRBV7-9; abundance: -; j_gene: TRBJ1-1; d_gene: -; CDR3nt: TGTGCCAGCAGCTTATCAAGGGAGGAGACTTTCTTT; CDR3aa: CASSLSREETFF
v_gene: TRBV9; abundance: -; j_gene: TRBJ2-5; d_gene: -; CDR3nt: TGTGCCAGCAGCGATCTTGGCGGGATGATACAAGAGACCCAGTACTTC; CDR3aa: CASSDLGGMIQETQYF
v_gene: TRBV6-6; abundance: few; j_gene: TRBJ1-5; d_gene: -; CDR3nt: TGTGCCAGTCTTTCACAGGGAAGCAATCAGCCCCAGCATTTT; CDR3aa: CASLSQGSNQPQHF
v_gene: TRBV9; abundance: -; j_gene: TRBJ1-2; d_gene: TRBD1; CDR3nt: TGTGCCAGCAGCCCCCGGGACAGCCCCCTCTATGGCTACACCTTC; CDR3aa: CASSPRDSPLYGYTF
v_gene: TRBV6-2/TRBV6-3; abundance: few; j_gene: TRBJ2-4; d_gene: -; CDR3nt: TGTGCCAGCAGTATCCCGGGACAACTAGCCAAAAACATTCAGTACTTC; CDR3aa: CASSIPGQLAKNIQYF
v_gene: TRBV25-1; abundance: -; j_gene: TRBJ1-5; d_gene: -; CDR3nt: TGTGCCAGCATGGGCGTGCGGTTTCCGGGGGGTAGCAATCAGCCCCAGCATTTT; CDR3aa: CASMGVRFPGGSNQPQHF
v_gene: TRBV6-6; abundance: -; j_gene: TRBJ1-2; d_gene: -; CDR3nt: TGTGCCAGCGCGGTCCAGACGGGCTACACCTTC; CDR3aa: CASAVQTGYTF
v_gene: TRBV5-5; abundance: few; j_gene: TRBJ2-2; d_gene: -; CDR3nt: TGTGCCAGCAACGAAGCTAACACCGGGGAGCTGTTTTTT; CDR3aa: CASNEANTGELFF
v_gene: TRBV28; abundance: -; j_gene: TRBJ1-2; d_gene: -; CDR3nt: TGTGCCAGTACAGGCCCCCCTAACTATGGCTACACCTTC; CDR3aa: CASTGPPNYGYTF
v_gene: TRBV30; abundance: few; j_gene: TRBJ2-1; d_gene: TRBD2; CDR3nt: TGTGCCTGGAGTGTACGGGGGGACTCCTACAATGAGCAGTTCTTC; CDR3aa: CAWSVRGDSYNEQFF
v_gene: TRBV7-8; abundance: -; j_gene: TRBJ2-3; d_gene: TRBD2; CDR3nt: TGTGCCAGCAGCTTATCTAGCGGGGGGGTAAAAGATACGCAGTATTTT; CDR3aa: CASSLSSGGVKDTQYF
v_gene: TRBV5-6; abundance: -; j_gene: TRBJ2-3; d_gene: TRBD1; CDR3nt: TGTGCCAGCAGCTCAACCGGGACAGGGCCAGATACGCAGTATTTT; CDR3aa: CASSSTGTGPDTQYF